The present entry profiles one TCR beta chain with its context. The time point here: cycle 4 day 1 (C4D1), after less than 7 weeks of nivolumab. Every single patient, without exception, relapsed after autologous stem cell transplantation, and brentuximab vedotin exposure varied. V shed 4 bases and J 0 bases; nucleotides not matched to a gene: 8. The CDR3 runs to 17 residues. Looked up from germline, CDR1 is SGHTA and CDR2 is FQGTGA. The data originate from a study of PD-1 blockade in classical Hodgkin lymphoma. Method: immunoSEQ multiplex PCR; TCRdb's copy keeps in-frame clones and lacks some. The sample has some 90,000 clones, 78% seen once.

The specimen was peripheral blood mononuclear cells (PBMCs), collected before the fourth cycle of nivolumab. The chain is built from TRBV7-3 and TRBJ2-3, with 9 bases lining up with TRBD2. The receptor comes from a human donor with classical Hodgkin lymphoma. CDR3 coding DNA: TGTGCCAGCAGCTCCCGCGGGGGGGCTCCTAGCACAGATACGCAGTATTTT. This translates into CASSSRGGAPSTDTQYF.